This TCR beta chain was identified in a study of spatial heterogeneity in lung cancer. Study-level background: In the raw reads, each unique TCR and UMI combination was present more than ten times on average.

In the library, each TCR cDNA molecule bore its own unique molecular identifier. MiXCR was run by TCRdb on the 5' RACE reads, yielding one entry per CDR3 protein. The sample includes about 11,000 distinct CDR3 sequences, roughly 4.2% seen only once; the top ten take over 6.5%. Time point reported: sample taken at primary tumor resection. Whole RNA came from tumor, nontumor lung or frozen PBMC and was sequenced without being sorted. The CDR3 sequence is 17 residues long. V was clipped by 1 base and J by 9 bases; unmatched bases: 8. CDR1 and CDR2 (germline): MNHNS, SASEGT. This chain uses TRBV6-1 with TRBJ2-2, with TRBD2 identical over 13 bases. The sample consisted of normal lung tissue next to the tumor, taken at surgery. The source is a male donor with early-stage non-small cell lung cancer. The CDR3 nucleotides are TGTGCCAGCAGTGAAGAACTAGCGGGGGGGTATACCAGGGAGCTGTTTTTT. It translates to CASSEELAGGYTRELFF.